This T cell receptor beta chain was recovered during a study of blood T cell repertoires in COVID-19. At the level of the study: PBMCs, B-cell-depleted T cells, or T cells were the source of the cDNA or gDNA that made up the material.

Trimming left V 2 bases short and J 2 bases short, with 13 bases between. The germline V gene has CDR1 MNHNS and CDR2 SASEGT. The CDR3 covers 16 residues. Recovered Cohort 3 donors showed two negative PCRs, clearance, or symptom resolution. Clones were sequenced by immunoSEQ multiplex PCR, and TCRdb holds only the in-frame ones, with some missing. This sample has 350,000 to 400,000 clones; about 88% occur once, and the top ten carry 1.2%. J is TRBJ1-5 and V is TRBV6-1, with D possibly matching TRBD1 (6 bases). Sequenced input: PBMCs or T cells enriched from blood (not recorded which). This clonotype was obtained from a woman between 18 and 29 years old who had recovered from COVID-19. The chain's CDR3 is CASSEMGGAGNQPQHF. The CDR3 DNA reads TGTGCCAGCAGTGAAATGGGGGGGGCTGGCAATCAGCCCCAGCATTTT.